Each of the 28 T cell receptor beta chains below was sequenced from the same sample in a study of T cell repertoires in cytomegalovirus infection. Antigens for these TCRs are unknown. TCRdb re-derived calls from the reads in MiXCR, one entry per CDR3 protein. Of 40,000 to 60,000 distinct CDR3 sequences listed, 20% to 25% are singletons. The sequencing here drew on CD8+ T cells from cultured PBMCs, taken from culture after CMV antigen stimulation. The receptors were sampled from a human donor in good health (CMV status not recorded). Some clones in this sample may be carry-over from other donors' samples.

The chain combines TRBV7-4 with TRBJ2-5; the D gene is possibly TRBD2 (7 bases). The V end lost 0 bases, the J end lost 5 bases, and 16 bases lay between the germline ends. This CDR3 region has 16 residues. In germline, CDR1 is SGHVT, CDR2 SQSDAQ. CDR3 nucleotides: TGTGCCAGCAGCTTAGCGAGGCGGGGGCAGTGGGAGACCCAGTACTTC. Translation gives CASSLARRGQWETQYF.

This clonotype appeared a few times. CDR3 loop: CASGVGDHTEAFF. DNA of the CDR3: TGTGCTAGTGGTGTAGGGGATCACACTGAAGCTTTCTTT. This chain uses TRBV12-5 with TRBJ1-1; D is possibly TRBD1 (5 bases). The germline V gene has CDR1 LGHNT and CDR2 FRNRAP. The V end lost 5 bases, the J end lost 3 bases, and 10 bases lay between the germline ends. The CDR3 spans 13 residues. The full variable domain, rest sourced from reference TRBV12-5 and TRBJ1-1, is DARVTQTPRHKVTEMGQEVTMRCQPILGHNTVFWYRQTMMQGLELLAYFRNRAPLDDSGMPKDRFSAEMPDATLATLKIQPSEPRDSAVYFCASGVGDHTEAFFGQGTRLTVV.

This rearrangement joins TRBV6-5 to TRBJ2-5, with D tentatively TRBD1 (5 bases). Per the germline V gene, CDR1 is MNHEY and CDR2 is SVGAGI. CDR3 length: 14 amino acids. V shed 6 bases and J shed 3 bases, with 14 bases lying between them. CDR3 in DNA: TGTGCCAGCAGGCTCGTAGGGGCCGAAGAGACCCAGTACTTC. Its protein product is CASRLVGAEETQYF.

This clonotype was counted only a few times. The CDR3 reads CASSPRRGGKNTEAFF. CDR3 bases: TGTGCCAGCAGCCCCAGAAGGGGGGGCAAGAACACTGAAGCTTTCTTT. The genes are TRBV7-9 and TRBJ1-1; possibly TRBD1 for D (6 bases). The CDR3 totals 16 residues. V was pared by 5 bases and J by 1 base, with 17 bases between. From germline, CDR1 is SEHNR and CDR2 FQNEAQ (reference sequence).

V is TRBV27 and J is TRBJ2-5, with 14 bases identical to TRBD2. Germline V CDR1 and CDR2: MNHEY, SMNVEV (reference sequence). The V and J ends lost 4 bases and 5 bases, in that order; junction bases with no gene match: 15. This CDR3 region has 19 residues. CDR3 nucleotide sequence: TGTGCCAGCAGTTCGACTAGCGGGGGGGCGTTACGGCTCCAGGAGACCCAGTACTTC. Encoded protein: CASSSTSGGALRLQETQYF.

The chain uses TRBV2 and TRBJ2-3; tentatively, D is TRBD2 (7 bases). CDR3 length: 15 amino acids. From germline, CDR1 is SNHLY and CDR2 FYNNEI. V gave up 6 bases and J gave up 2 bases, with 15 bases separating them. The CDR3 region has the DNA TGTGCCAGCAGCGGTGCGGGGGCTACCACAGATACGCAGTATTTT. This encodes CASSGAGATTDTQYF.

The CDR3 here is CASSSGQTEAFF. DNA of the CDR3: TGTGCCAGCAGCTCGGGACAGACTGAAGCTTTCTTT. The chain is built from TRBV7-9 and TRBJ1-1; 7 bases map to TRBD1. The V and J ends lost 4 bases and 5 bases, in that order; junction bases with no gene match: 1. Germline loops: CDR1 SEHNR, CDR2 FQNEAQ (reference sequence). The CDR3 has 12 amino acids.

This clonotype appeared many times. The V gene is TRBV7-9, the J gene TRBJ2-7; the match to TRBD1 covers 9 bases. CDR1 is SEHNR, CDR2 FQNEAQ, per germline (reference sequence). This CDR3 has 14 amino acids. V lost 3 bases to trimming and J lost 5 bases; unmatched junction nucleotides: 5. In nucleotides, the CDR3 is TGTGCCAGCAGCTTTCTGGACAGGGGCCACGAGCAGTACTTC. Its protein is CASSFLDRGHEQYF.

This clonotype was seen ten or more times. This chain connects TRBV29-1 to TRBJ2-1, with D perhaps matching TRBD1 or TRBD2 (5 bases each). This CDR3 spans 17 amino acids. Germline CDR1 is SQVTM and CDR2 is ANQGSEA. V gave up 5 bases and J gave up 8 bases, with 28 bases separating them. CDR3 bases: TGCAGCGTTACCGGGATAGAACAGGCGCGGACCTATGATGAGCAGTTCTTC. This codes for CSVTGIEQARTYDEQFF.

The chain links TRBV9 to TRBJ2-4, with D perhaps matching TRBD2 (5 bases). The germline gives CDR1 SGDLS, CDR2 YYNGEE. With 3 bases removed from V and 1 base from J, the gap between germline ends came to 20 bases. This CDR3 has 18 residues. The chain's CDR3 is CASSAPLVPREAKNIQYF. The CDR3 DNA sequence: TGTGCCAGCAGCGCGCCCTTGGTGCCAAGGGAGGCCAAAAACATTCAGTACTTC.

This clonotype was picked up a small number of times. In nucleotides, the CDR3 is TGTGCCAGCAGCTTATACGGGAGAAGGGCAGATACGCAGTATTTT. Translating gives CASSLYGRRADTQYF. V and J are TRBV7-2 and TRBJ2-3; D might be TRBD2 (6 bases). The CDR3 runs to 15 residues. V lost 2 bases and J lost 4, with 13 bases in between. The germline gives CDR1 SGHTA, CDR2 FQGNSA.

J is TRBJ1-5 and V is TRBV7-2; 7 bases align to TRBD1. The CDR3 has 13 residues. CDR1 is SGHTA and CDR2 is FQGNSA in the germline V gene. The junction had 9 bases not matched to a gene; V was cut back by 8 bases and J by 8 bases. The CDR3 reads CASAQGRFEPQHF. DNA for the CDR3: TGTGCCAGCGCACAGGGGAGATTTGAGCCCCAGCATTTT.

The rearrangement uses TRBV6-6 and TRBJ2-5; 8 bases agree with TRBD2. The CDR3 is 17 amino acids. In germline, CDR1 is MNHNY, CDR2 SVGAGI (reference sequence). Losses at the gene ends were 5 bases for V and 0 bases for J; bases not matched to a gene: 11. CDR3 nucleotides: TGTGCCAGCAGTGGTTTCACTAGCGGCAGAAACCAAGAGACCCAGTACTTC. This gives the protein CASSGFTSGRNQETQYF.

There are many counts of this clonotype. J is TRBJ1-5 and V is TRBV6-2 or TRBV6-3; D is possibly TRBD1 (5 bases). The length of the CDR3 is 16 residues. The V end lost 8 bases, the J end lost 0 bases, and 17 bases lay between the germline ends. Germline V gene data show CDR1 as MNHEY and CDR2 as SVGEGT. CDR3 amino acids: CASGSWGGYSNQPQHF. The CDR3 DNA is TGTGCCAGCGGTTCATGGGGCGGCTATAGCAATCAGCCCCAGCATTTT.

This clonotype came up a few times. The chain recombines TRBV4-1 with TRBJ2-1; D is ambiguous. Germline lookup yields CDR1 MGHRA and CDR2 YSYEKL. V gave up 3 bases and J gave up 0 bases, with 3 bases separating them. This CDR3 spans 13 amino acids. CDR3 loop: CASSQYSYNEQFF. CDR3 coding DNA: TGCGCCAGCAGCCAGTACTCCTACAATGAGCAGTTCTTC.

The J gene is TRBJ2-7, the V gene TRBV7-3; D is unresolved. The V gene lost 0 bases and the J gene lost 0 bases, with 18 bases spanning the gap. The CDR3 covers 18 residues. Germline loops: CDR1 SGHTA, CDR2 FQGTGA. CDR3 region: CASSLTGLKQVSSYEQYF. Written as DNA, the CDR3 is TGTGCCAGCAGCTTAACAGGGTTGAAACAAGTATCCTCCTACGAGCAGTACTTC.

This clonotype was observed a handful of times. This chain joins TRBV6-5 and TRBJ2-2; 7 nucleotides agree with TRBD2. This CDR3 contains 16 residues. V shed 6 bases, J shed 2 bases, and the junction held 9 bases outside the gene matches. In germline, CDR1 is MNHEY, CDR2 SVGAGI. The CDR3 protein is CASRSPQRGNTGELFF. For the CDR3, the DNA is TGTGCCAGCAGATCCCCCCAGCGGGGAAACACCGGGGAGCTGTTTTTT.

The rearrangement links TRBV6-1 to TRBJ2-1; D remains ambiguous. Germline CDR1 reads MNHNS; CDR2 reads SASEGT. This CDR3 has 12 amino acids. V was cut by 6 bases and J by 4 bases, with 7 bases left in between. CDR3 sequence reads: CASSRPYNEQFF. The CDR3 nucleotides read TGTGCCAGCAGCAGGCCGTACAATGAGCAGTTCTTC.

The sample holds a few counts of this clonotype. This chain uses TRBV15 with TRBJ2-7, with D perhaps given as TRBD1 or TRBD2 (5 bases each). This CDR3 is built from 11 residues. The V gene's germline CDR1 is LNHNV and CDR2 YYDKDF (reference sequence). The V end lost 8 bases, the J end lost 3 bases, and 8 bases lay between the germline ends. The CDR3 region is CATQGVYEQYF. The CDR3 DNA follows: TGTGCCACCCAGGGAGTCTACGAGCAGTACTTC.

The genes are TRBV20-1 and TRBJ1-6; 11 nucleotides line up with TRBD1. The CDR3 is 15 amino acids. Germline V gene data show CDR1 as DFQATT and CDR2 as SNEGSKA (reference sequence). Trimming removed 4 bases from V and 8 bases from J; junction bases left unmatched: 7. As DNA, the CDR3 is TGCAGTGCTACCATCCGGGACAGGGGGGATTCACCCCTCCACTTT. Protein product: CSATIRDRGDSPLHF.

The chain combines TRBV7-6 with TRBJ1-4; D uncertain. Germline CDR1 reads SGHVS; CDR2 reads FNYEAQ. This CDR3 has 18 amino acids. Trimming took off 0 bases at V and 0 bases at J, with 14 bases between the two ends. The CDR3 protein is CASSLARTDVATNEKLFF. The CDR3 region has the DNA TGTGCCAGCAGCTTAGCGAGGACCGACGTTGCAACTAATGAAAAACTGTTTTTT. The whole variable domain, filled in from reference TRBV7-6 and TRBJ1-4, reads GAGVSQSPRYKVTKRGQDVALRCDPISGHVSLYWYRQALGQGPEFLTYFNYEAQQDKSGLPNDRFSAERPEGSISTLTIQRTEQRDSAMYRCASSLARTDVATNEKLFFGSGTQLSVL.

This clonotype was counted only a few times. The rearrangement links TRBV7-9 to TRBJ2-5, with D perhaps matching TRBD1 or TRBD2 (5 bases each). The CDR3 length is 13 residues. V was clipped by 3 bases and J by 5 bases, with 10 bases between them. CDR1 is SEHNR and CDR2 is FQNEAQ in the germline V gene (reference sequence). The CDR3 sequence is CASSFSGDETQYF. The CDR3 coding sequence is TGTGCCAGCAGCTTCTCCGGGGACGAGACCCAGTACTTC.

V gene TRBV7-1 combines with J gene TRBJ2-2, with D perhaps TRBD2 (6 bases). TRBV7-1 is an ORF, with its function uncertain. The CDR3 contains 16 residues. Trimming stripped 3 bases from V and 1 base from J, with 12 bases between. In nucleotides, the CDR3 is TGTGCCAGCAGCTCCCCGGGACTTATGAACACCGGGGAGCTGTTTTTT. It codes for CASSSPGLMNTGELFF.

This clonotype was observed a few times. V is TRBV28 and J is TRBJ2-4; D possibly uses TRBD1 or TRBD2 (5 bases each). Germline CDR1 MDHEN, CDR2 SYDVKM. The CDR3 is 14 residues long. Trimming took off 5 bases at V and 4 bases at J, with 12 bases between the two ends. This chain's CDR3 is CASSSPGRKNIQYF. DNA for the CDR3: TGTGCCAGCAGTAGCCCGGGACGAAAAAACATTCAGTACTTC.

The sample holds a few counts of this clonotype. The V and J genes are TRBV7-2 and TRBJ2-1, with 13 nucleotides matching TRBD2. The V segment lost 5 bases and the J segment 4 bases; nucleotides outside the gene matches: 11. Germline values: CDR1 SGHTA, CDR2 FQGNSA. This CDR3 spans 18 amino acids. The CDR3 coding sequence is TGTGCCAGCAGCATCACCGGGACTAGCGGGGTCACGTACAATGAGCAGTTCTTC. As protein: CASSITGTSGVTYNEQFF. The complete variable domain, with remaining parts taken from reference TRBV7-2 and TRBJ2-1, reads GAGVSQSPSNKVTEKGKDVELRCDPISGHTALYWYRQSLGQGLEFLIYFQGNSAPDKSGLPSDRFSAERTGGSVSTLTIQRTQQEDSAVYLCASSITGTSGVTYNEQFFGPGTRLTVL.

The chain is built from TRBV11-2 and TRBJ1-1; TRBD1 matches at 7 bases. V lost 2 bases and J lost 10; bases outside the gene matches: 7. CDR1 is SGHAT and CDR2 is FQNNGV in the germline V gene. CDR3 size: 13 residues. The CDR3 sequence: CASSLSQGVSAFF. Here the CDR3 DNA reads TGTGCCAGCAGCTTAAGCCAGGGGGTATCAGCTTTCTTT. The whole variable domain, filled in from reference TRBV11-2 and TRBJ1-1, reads EAGVAQSPRYKIIEKRQSVAFWCNPISGHATLYWYQQILGQGPKLLIQFQNNGVVDDSQLPKDRFSAERLKGVDSTLKIQPAKLEDSAVYLCASSLSQGVSAFFGQGTRLTVV.

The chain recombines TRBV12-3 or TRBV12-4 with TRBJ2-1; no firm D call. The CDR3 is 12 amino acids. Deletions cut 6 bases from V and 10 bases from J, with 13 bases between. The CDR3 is CASSLIRVEQFF. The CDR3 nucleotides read TGTGCCAGCAGCCTGATTAGGGTGGAGCAGTTCTTC.

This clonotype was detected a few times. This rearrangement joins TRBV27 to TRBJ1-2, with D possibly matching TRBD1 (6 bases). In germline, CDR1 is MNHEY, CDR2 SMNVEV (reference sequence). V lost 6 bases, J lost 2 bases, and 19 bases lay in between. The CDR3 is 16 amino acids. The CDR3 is CASRPGQTQRNYGYTF. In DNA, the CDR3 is TGTGCCAGCAGACCCGGACAGACCCAGAGGAACTATGGCTACACCTTC.